This T cell receptor beta chain is drawn from a study of regulatory T cells in long-lasting Graves disease. Specified time point: newly diagnosed GD, antithyroid drugs for less than 3 months. RNA isolated from PBMCs was used to make the TCR library. In its sample, this clonotype was seen many times. The CDR3 contains 17 residues. Per the germline V gene, CDR1 is SGHNT and CDR2 is YENEEA. Trimming took off 3 bases at V and 1 base at J, with 16 bases between the two ends. Library construction for TCR beta used iRepertoire HTBI primers and Arm-PCR of CDR3 regions. MiXCR, run by TCRdb on the multiplex PCR reads, gives a single entry per CDR3 protein. The table lists roughly 220,000 distinct CDR3 sequences, 15% to 20% of them singletons, with approximately 20% in the top ten.

This chain uses TRBV11-3 with TRBJ2-1; D not resolved. Sample: peripheral blood mononuclear cells (PBMCs), taken at new diagnosis, from a patient treated with antithyroid drugs. This clonotype was sampled from a female donor with Graves disease. The CDR3 region has the DNA TGTGCCAGCAGCTTGGGGTTAGCTGTCTTTTCCTACAATGAGCAGTTCTTC. It specifies CASSLGLAVFSYNEQFF.